The 32 T cell receptor beta chains listed next were all sequenced from one sample in a study of blood T cell repertoires in COVID-19. The table came from immunoSEQ multiplex PCR; TCRdb's copy has only in-frame clones and leaves some out. The sample records some 280,000 clones, 70% to 90% being singletons. Input material: peripheral blood. These receptors were obtained from a woman in her forties or fifties with active or convalescent COVID-19.

The chain joins TRBV13 to TRBJ2-5, with D possibly matching TRBD2 (6 bases). CDR1 and CDR2 (germline): PRHDT, FYEKMQ (reference sequence). The CDR3 consists of 16 residues. The V gene lost 5 bases and the J gene lost 4 bases, with 20 bases spanning the gap. In nucleotides, the CDR3 is TGTGCCAGCAGCCGCCGGACTATCCGGGGTGGAGAGACCCAGTACTTC. This encodes CASSRRTIRGGETQYF.

The chain couples TRBV4-1 to TRBJ1-4; 10 bases map to TRBD1. The CDR3 has 16 residues. J gave up 3 bases and V 4 bases, and 5 bases lay outside the gene matches. Germline V gives CDR1 MGHRA, CDR2 YSYEKL. The CDR3 reads CASSRDRGNANEKLFF. CDR3 nucleotides: TGCGCCAGCAGCCGGGACAGGGGCAACGCTAATGAAAAACTGTTTTTT.

This rearrangement joins TRBV11-3 to TRBJ2-3, with D maybe TRBD2 (6 bases). CDR3 size: 14 residues. Germline V gene data show CDR1 as SGHNT and CDR2 as YENEEA. Trimming removed 1 base at V and 6 bases at J, with 11 bases between. The CDR3 region has the DNA TGTGCCAGCAGCTTAGGCCTAGCGACCGATACGCAGTATTTT. Amino acid sequence: CASSLGLATDTQYF.

Notes on this clone: At the DNA level, this CDR3 is encoded by other sequences in the same sample as well. The chain is built from TRBV25-1 and TRBJ1-2, with 10 bases lining up with TRBD1. V lost 3 bases to trimming and J lost 2 bases; unmatched junction nucleotides: 3. Germline CDR1 reads MGHDK; CDR2 reads SYGVNS. The CDR3 consists of 15 residues. The CDR3 nucleotides are TGTGCCAGCAGTGAGAGACAGGGGGCGAACTATGGCTACACCTTC. As protein: CASSERQGANYGYTF.

The rearrangement links TRBV5-6 to TRBJ1-4; D remains unclear. Trimming pared 0 bases from V and 7 bases from J, leaving 10 bases between. The CDR3 length is 14 residues. CDR1 and CDR2 (germline): SGHDT, YYEEEE. The CDR3 DNA reads as TGTGCCAGCAGCTTGGCCCCGCGGGGTGAAAAACTGTTTTTT. Its protein product is CASSLAPRGEKLFF. Together with reference TRBV5-6 and TRBJ1-4, the CDR3 gives the full variable domain: DAGVTQSPTHLIKTRGQQVTLRCSPKSGHDTVSWYQQALGQGPQFIFQYYEEEERQRGNFPDRFSGHQFPNYSSELNVNALLLGDSALYLCASSLAPRGEKLFFGSGTQLSVL.

This chain uses TRBV29-1 with TRBJ1-2; the match to TRBD1 covers 8 bases. From germline, CDR1 is SQVTM and CDR2 ANQGSEA. CDR3 size: 14 residues. The junction had 8 bases not matched to a gene; V was cut back by 2 bases and J by 6 bases. The DNA of the CDR3 is TGCAGCGTTGAACAGGGGGCAGTTAGTCATGGCTACACCTTC. Its protein is CSVEQGAVSHGYTF.

This clone was observed many times. V usage is TRBV21-1 and J usage is TRBJ2-7; no check of the table's D call, TRBD2, against the DNA was made. TRBV21-1 is reported as a pseudogene. This CDR3 region has 15 residues. CDR3 in amino acids: CASSNYGGYPYEQYF. In DNA, the CDR3 is TGTGCCAGCAGCAATTACGGGGGTTACCCCTACGAGCAGTACTTC.

The chain is built from TRBV7-9 and TRBJ1-2, with 7 bases identical to TRBD1. V was pared by 5 bases and J by 0 bases, with 18 bases of the junction left unmatched. This CDR3 region has 19 residues. From germline, CDR1 is SEHNR and CDR2 FQNEAQ (reference sequence). CDR3 DNA: TGTGCCAGCAGCCCGGGAGCCGGGGACAGAATTAACACTAACTATGGCTACACCTTC. Its translation: CASSPGAGDRINTNYGYTF.

This chain connects TRBV15 to TRBJ1-5; tentative D call: TRBD1 (6 bases). The CDR3 runs to 15 residues. Looked up from germline, CDR1 is LNHNV and CDR2 is YYDKDF (reference sequence). Trimming shortened V by 0 bases and J by 7 bases, and 13 bases separated the two germline ends. The CDR3 here is CATSRDGTLSQPQHF. In nucleotides, the CDR3 is TGTGCCACCAGCAGAGACGGGACATTGTCCCAGCCCCAGCATTTT. Full variable domain (rest looked up from reference TRBV15 and TRBJ1-5): DAMVIQNPRYQVTQFGKPVTLSCSQTLNHNVMYWYQQKSSQAPKLLFHYYDKDFNNEADTPDNFQSRRPNTSFCFLDIRSPGLGDTAMYLCATSRDGTLSQPQHFGDGTRLSIL.

The rearrangement uses TRBV27 and TRBJ1-2, with TRBD1 as a possible D gene (6 bases). Trimming took off 3 bases at V and 4 bases at J, with 24 bases between the two ends. CDR1 is MNHEY, CDR2 SMNVEV, per germline (reference sequence). The CDR3 length is 18 residues. The CDR3: CASSFGDGWTDKFYGYTF. The CDR3 bases are TGTGCCAGCAGTTTTGGGGATGGCTGGACAGACAAATTCTATGGCTACACCTTC.

The rearrangement joins TRBV14 to TRBJ1-1; no clear D. V was shortened by 2 bases and J by 8 bases, with 6 bases between the two germline ends. The CDR3 consists of 11 residues. The germline gives CDR1 SGHDN, CDR2 FVKESK. CDR3 in amino acids: CASSQSREAFF. As DNA, the CDR3 is TGTGCCAGCAGCCAATCCAGGGAAGCTTTCTTT.

The chain employs TRBV28 and TRBJ2-2; TRBD2 matches at 8 bases. The J segment lost 6 bases and the V segment lost 6 bases, leaving 9 bases of the junction unmatched. The CDR3 is 15 amino acids. Germline loops: CDR1 MDHEN, CDR2 SYDVKM. The CDR3 sequence is CASSQLSGGPGELFF. The DNA for the CDR3 is TGTGCCAGCAGCCAATTATCGGGAGGGCCCGGGGAGCTGTTTTTT.

V is TRBV3-1 (or the pseudogene TRBV3-2) and J is TRBJ2-7; D unclear. CDR1 and CDR2 from the germline V gene are LGHDT and YNNKEL (reference sequence). Trimming removed 0 bases from V and 3 bases from J, with 3 bases in between. The CDR3 is made up of 12 amino acids. The CDR3 nucleotides are TGTGCCAGCAGCCAAGAACACTACGAGCAGTACTTC. Amino acids: CASSQEHYEQYF.

This clone was seen a few times. The rearrangement uses TRBV7-9 and TRBJ2-7, with 9 bases lining up with TRBD2. The V gene's germline CDR1 is SEHNR and CDR2 FQNEAQ (reference sequence). Trimming at V came to 5 bases and at J to 0 bases, leaving 8 bases not matched to a gene. This CDR3 has 16 residues. DNA of the CDR3: TGTGCCAGCAGCCCCGGGACTAGCTGGAGCTCCTACGAGCAGTACTTC. It specifies CASSPGTSWSSYEQYF.

This sequence joins TRBV5-1 and TRBJ2-1; the match to TRBD1 covers 10 bases. Looked up from germline, CDR1 is SGHRS and CDR2 is YFSETQ. V lost 4 bases, J lost 7 bases, and 8 bases stayed unmatched. CDR3 length: 15 amino acids. The DNA for the CDR3 is TGCGCCAGCAGCCCATTGACAGGGGGCAGGAATGAGCAGTTCTTC. This gives the protein CASSPLTGGRNEQFF.

The chain joins TRBV15 to TRBJ1-5; D unresolved. The CDR3 contains 14 residues. CDR1 and CDR2 (germline): LNHNV, YYDKDF (reference sequence). V lost 5 bases and J 2 bases, leaving 10 bases between the germline ends. In nucleotides, the CDR3 is TGTGCCACCAGCTGGAGCACTCGCAATCAGCCCCAGCATTTT. Its translation is CATSWSTRNQPQHF.

The chain combines TRBV7-8 with TRBJ2-1, with D possibly matching TRBD2 (5 bases). Trimming removed 2 bases at V and 3 bases at J, with 20 bases between. CDR1 is SGHVS, CDR2 FQNEAQ, per germline. CDR3 length: 18 residues. CDR3 sequence reads: CASSLWSPRVQGYNEQFF. DNA for the CDR3: TGTGCCAGCAGCTTATGGTCCCCGCGGGTCCAAGGCTACAATGAGCAGTTCTTC.

The V gene is TRBV9, the J gene TRBJ1-4; 10 nucleotides line up with TRBD1. CDR1 SGDLS and CDR2 YYNGEE come from the germline V gene. CDR3 length: 15 amino acids. Unmatched junction bases numbered 5, after V lost 3 bases and J lost 6 bases. DNA of the CDR3: TGTGCCAGCAGCGAGGGGGGACAGGGGTATGAAAAACTGTTTTTT. Protein sequence: CASSEGGQGYEKLFF.

The gene calls are TRBV10-1 and TRBJ2-5; 10 nucleotides line up with TRBD2. The CDR3 covers 14 residues. J was trimmed by 6 bases and V by 8 bases; bases with no gene match: 9. Germline lookup yields CDR1 WNHNN and CDR2 SYGVQD (reference sequence). CDR3 loop: CASAEGLASQTQYF. The DNA of the CDR3 is TGCGCCAGCGCCGAGGGACTAGCGTCCCAGACCCAGTACTTC.

The CDR3 region is CSASDGTSSYDEQFF. CDR3 nucleotide sequence: TGCAGTGCTAGTGACGGGACTAGCTCGTACGATGAGCAGTTCTTC. The genes are TRBV20-1 and TRBJ2-1; 9 positions agree with TRBD2. Germline V gene lookup returns CDR1 DFQATT and CDR2 SNEGSKA (reference sequence). The CDR3 has 15 residues. V lost 3 bases and J lost 8; bases outside the gene matches: 11.

The chain links TRBV7-9 to TRBJ2-5; D is perhaps TRBD1 (5 bases). V was pared by 10 bases and J by 4 bases, with 16 bases between. This CDR3 is built from 13 residues. The germline V gene has CDR1 SEHNR and CDR2 FQNEAQ (reference sequence). The chain's CDR3 is CATKPGWGETQYF. In DNA, the CDR3 is TGTGCCACCAAGCCAGGGTGGGGAGAGACCCAGTACTTC.

The chain recombines TRBV5-4 with TRBJ2-3; 14 nucleotides line up with TRBD2. Losses at the gene ends were 4 bases for V and 4 bases for J; bases not matched to a gene: 2. Germline V gene data show CDR1 as SGHNT and CDR2 as YYREEE (reference sequence). The CDR3 covers 15 residues. The CDR3 DNA is TGTGCCAGCAGCCTGGGACTAGCGGGAGCAGATACGCAGTATTTT. This gives the protein CASSLGLAGADTQYF.

This chain joins TRBV6-5 and TRBJ1-5; a weak D match, TRBD1 (5 bases). V was trimmed by 5 bases and J by 3 bases, leaving 14 bases between them. The length of the CDR3 is 15 residues. Looked up from germline, CDR1 is MNHEY and CDR2 is SVGAGI. CDR3: CASSPGLTSNQPQHF. The CDR3 nucleotides read TGTGCCAGCAGTCCGGGACTTACTTCCAATCAGCCCCAGCATTTT.

To note about this clone: The sample holds other DNA sequences that translate to the same CDR3. This chain joins TRBV11-2 and TRBJ1-5; D is possibly TRBD1 (6 bases). There are 14 residues in the CDR3. Trimming cost V 0 bases and J 7 bases, with 10 bases left between them. Germline V gene lookup returns CDR1 SGHAT and CDR2 FQNNGV. The CDR3 coding sequence is TGTGCCAGCAGCTTAGATGGGGGCAGGCAGCCCCAGCATTTT. Protein: CASSLDGGRQPQHF.

The genes are TRBV19 and TRBJ2-1; D is perhaps TRBD2 (5 bases). The germline V gene encodes CDR1 LNHDA and CDR2 SQIVND (reference sequence). V was pared by 5 bases and J by 0 bases, with 17 bases between. This CDR3 spans 17 amino acids. CDR3: CASSAWGAESSYNEQFF. CDR3 nucleotide sequence: TGTGCCAGTAGTGCGTGGGGAGCGGAAAGCTCCTACAATGAGCAGTTCTTC.

This clone was detected only a few times. The rearrangement links TRBV18 to TRBJ1-1, with a tentative D call TRBD1 (5 bases). The CDR3 is made up of 18 amino acids. Germline V gene sequence: CDR1 KGHSH, CDR2 LQKENI. V lost 1 base to trimming and J lost 0 bases, with 18 bases between them. The CDR3 loop is CASSPQPLARGMNTEAFF. The DNA for the CDR3 is TGTGCCAGCTCACCACAGCCCCTAGCCCGGGGGATGAACACTGAAGCTTTCTTT.

The chain links TRBV5-1 to TRBJ2-7, with 11 bases fitting TRBD2. Germline CDR1 and CDR2: SGHRS and YFSETQ. With V trimmed by 0 bases and J by 2 bases, 4 bases remained unmatched. The length of the CDR3 is 16 residues. The CDR3 bases are TGCGCCAGCAGCTTGGCCGGGACTAGCGGAGCCTACGAGCAGTACTTC. Protein sequence: CASSLAGTSGAYEQYF.

The chain links TRBV3-1 (or the pseudogene TRBV3-2) to TRBJ2-7, with 10 positions matching TRBD2. Per the germline V gene, CDR1 is LGHDT and CDR2 is YNNKEL (reference sequence). This CDR3 comprises 15 residues. Trimming took 4 bases from V and 3 from J; bases not matched to a gene: 6. CDR3 coding DNA: TGTGCCAGCAGCCCCGGACTAGCGGTGGACTACGAGCAGTACTTC. This gives the protein CASSPGLAVDYEQYF.

The V call is TRBV12-5, the J call TRBJ2-1, with 7 positions matching TRBD2. CDR3 length: 15 amino acids. Germline CDR1 is LGHNT and CDR2 is FRNRAP. J was trimmed by 4 bases and V by 1 base; bases with no gene match: 4. The CDR3 reads CASGLGRERYNEQFF. The CDR3, as DNA: TGTGCTAGTGGTTTGGGGCGGGAGCGTTACAATGAGCAGTTCTTC. The full variable domain, rest sourced from reference TRBV12-5 and TRBJ2-1, is DARVTQTPRHKVTEMGQEVTMRCQPILGHNTVFWYRQTMMQGLELLAYFRNRAPLDDSGMPKDRFSAEMPDATLATLKIQPSEPRDSAVYFCASGLGRERYNEQFFGPGTRLTVL.

The rearrangement joins TRBV18 to TRBJ2-1, with 13 bases lining up with TRBD2. The V and J ends lost 6 bases and 8 bases, in that order; junction bases with no gene match: 4. The CDR3 loop spans 14 amino acids. Germline V lookup: CDR1 KGHSH, CDR2 LQKENI. The CDR3 protein is CASSGLAGVHEQFF. CDR3 DNA: TGTGCCAGCTCCGGACTAGCGGGAGTCCATGAGCAGTTCTTC. The full variable domain, with the rest looked up from reference TRBV18 and TRBJ2-1, is NAGVMQNPRHLVRRRGQEARLRCSPMKGHSHVYWYRQLPEEGLKFMVYLQKENIIDESGMPKERFSAEFPKEGPSILRIQQVVRGDSAAYFCASSGLAGVHEQFFGPGTRLTVL.

The CDR3 nucleotides are TGCGCCAGCAGCTTGGGGCAGGGCAGAGACTATGGCTACACCTTC. This translates into CASSLGQGRDYGYTF. This chain connects TRBV5-1 to TRBJ1-2; weak D call: TRBD1 (5 bases). Between the trimmed V and J ends, which lost 0 bases and 3 bases, there was a span of 12 bases. Germline CDR1 reads SGHRS; CDR2 reads YFSETQ. This CDR3 is built from 15 residues.

The chain uses TRBV29-1 and TRBJ2-1; TRBD1 might be the D (6 bases). V was shortened by 7 bases and J by 2 bases, with 21 bases between the two germline ends. There are 16 residues in the CDR3. The germline CDR1 and CDR2 sequences are SQVTM and ANQGSEA. The CDR3 loop reads CSADRDKLTPYNEQFF. For the CDR3, the DNA is TGCAGCGCGGACCGGGACAAACTTACCCCCTACAATGAGCAGTTCTTC.